These 25 T cell receptor beta chains came from one sample sequenced in a study of blood T cell repertoires in COVID-19. This table comes from immunoSEQ multiplex PCR, and its TCRdb copy is limited to in-frame clones, with some not included. This sample carries some 230,000 clones, roughly 86% of them seen once, and the ten largest clones take 10%. Sequenced input: peripheral blood. Receptors originate from a woman in her forties or fifties with COVID-19, enrolled during active disease.

This clone has just a few counts. The chain combines TRBV7-3 with TRBJ1-2; 10 bases are shared with TRBD1. The CDR3 runs 14 residues. The V gene end was trimmed by 0 bases and the J gene end by 6 bases; junction bases not matched to a gene: 1. CDR1 and CDR2 (germline): SGHTA, FQGTGA. CDR3 sequence (DNA): TGTGCCAGCAGCTTAACTGGGACAGGGGATGGCTACACCTTC. It encodes CASSLTGTGDGYTF.

This rearrangement joins TRBV27 to TRBJ1-2; D might be TRBD1 (6 bases). This CDR3 has 13 residues. V lost 2 bases and J 7 bases, leaving 11 bases between the germline ends. Germline CDR1 is MNHEY and CDR2 is SMNVEV (reference sequence). The CDR3 DNA follows: TGTGCCAGCAGTTTAGGACAGAAAGGTGGCTACACCTTC. Translation: CASSLGQKGGYTF.

The chain employs TRBV19 and TRBJ1-5; TRBD1 aligns across 8 bases. Germline CDR1 is LNHDA and CDR2 is SQIVND (reference sequence). V dropped 5 bases and J dropped 6; count of bases not matched to a gene: 3. This CDR3 spans 13 amino acids. The CDR3 reads CASSQGASQPQHF. CDR3 coding DNA: TGTGCCAGTAGTCAGGGGGCCAGTCAGCCCCAGCATTTT.

This clone was counted at least ten times. The rearrangement links TRBV30 to TRBJ1-2, with a weak D call TRBD1 (5 bases). Deletions cut 1 base from V and 8 bases from J, with 11 bases between. Germline-derived CDR1 and CDR2 are GTSNPN and SVGIG (reference sequence). The CDR3 consists of 12 residues. In DNA form, the CDR3 reads TGTGCCTGGAGTGGGGACTCCTGGGGCTACACCTTC. As protein: CAWSGDSWGYTF. The whole variable domain, remainder taken from reference TRBV30 and TRBJ1-2, is SQTIHQWPATLVQPVGSPLSLECTVEGTSNPNLYWYRQAAGRGLQLLFYSVGIGQISSEVPQNLSASRPQDRQFILSSKKLLLSDSGFYLCAWSGDSWGYTFGSGTRLTVV.

This rearrangement joins TRBV9 to TRBJ2-3; 7 bases map to TRBD2. V was pared by 1 base and J by 2 bases, with 13 bases of the junction left unmatched. The CDR3 contains 18 residues. Looked up from germline, CDR1 is SGDLS and CDR2 is YYNGEE. The CDR3 spells CASSVFQASGTFTDTQYF. The CDR3 DNA reads as TGTGCCAGCAGCGTATTCCAGGCTAGCGGAACCTTCACAGATACGCAGTATTTT.

The rearrangement links TRBV5-5 to TRBJ2-7; the match to TRBD1 covers 7 bases. The V gene's germline CDR1 is SGHKS and CDR2 YYEKEE (reference sequence). This CDR3 has 14 amino acids. V shed 8 bases, J shed 1 base, and the junction held 9 bases outside the gene matches. The CDR3 bases are TGTGCCAGTAAAAAGGGGGCGCGATCCTACGAGCAGTACGTC. This codes for CASKKGARSYEQYV.

The rearrangement joins TRBV12-3 or TRBV12-4 to TRBJ2-2; D not resolved. The CDR3 sequence is 11 residues long. V was cut by 7 bases and J by 5 bases, with 5 bases left in between. The CDR3 loop is CASINTGELFF. The CDR3 DNA is TGTGCCAGCATAAATACCGGGGAGCTGTTTTTT.

The chain is built from TRBV7-6 and TRBJ2-5, with 9 bases fitting TRBD1. The CDR3 has 15 amino acids. CDR1 is SGHVS, CDR2 FNYEAQ, per germline. V was pared by 8 bases and J by 0 bases, with 7 bases of the junction left unmatched. The CDR3 nucleotides read TGTGCCAGCGGTAGCGGACAGGGGAACCAAGAGACCCAGTACTTC. Translation gives CASGSGQGNQETQYF.

The chain uses TRBV19 and TRBJ1-4; 7 bases are a match to TRBD1. Germline V gene sequence: CDR1 LNHDA, CDR2 SQIVND (reference sequence). CDR3 size: 13 residues. V shed 3 bases and J 6 bases; nucleotides not matched to a gene: 1. The CDR3 DNA reads TGTGCCAGTAGTATGACAGGGTATGAAAAACTGTTTTTT. It yields the protein CASSMTGYEKLFF.

The rearrangement uses TRBV24-1 and TRBJ1-5, with 7 bases identical to TRBD1. V lost 9 bases to trimming and J lost 0 bases; unmatched junction nucleotides: 4. The germline CDR1 and CDR2 sequences are KGHDR and SFDVKD. CDR3 length: 14 amino acids. CDR3 amino acids: CATAGTDSNQPQHF. The DNA of the CDR3 is TGTGCCACCGCCGGGACAGATAGCAATCAGCCCCAGCATTTT.

There are a few counts of this clone. J is TRBJ1-2 and V is TRBV14; D perhaps matches TRBD1 (5 bases). The germline CDR1 and CDR2 sequences are SGHDN and FVKESK. V shed 1 base and J shed 3 bases, with 9 bases lying between them. The CDR3 loop spans 14 amino acids. The CDR3 DNA is TGTGCCAGCAGCCAAGGAGGACACCACTATGGCTACACCTTC. This translates into CASSQGGHHYGYTF.

The CDR3 DNA reads TGTGCCAGCAGTCGGACACCCGACAATGAGCAGTTCTTC. The encoded protein is CASSRTPDNEQFF. The chain joins TRBV12-3 or TRBV12-4 to TRBJ2-1, with a weak D call TRBD1 (5 bases). The CDR3 length is 13 residues. V was pared by 5 bases and J by 5 bases, with 10 bases between.

The J gene is TRBJ1-5, the V gene TRBV12-3 or TRBV12-4; weak D call: TRBD1 (6 bases). The V end lost 6 bases, the J end lost 11 bases, and 17 bases lay between the germline ends. The CDR3 length is 13 residues. CDR3 nucleotides: TGTGCCAGCAGCCTACCCGGACAGAGCACCCAGCATTTT. Translated: CASSLPGQSTQHF.

With regard to this clone: At one of its ends the junction is not consistent with the germline gene, which may arise from a read error. The chain couples TRBV28 to TRBJ1-2; D is unresolved. This CDR3 is 13 amino acids long. The germline V gene has CDR1 MDHEN and CDR2 SYDVKM. DNA for the CDR3: TGTGCCAGCACTTTAGCGGGTAACTATGGCTACACCTTC. This sequence encodes CASTLAGNYGYTF.

For the CDR3, the DNA is TGTGCCACCAGCAGGGACAGGTATGGCGATGAGCAGTTCTTC. Translation: CATSRDRYGDEQFF. This chain joins TRBV15 and TRBJ2-1; 7 bases map to TRBD1. Trimming at V came to 3 bases and at J to 8 bases, leaving 7 bases not matched to a gene. This CDR3 has 14 amino acids. Per germline, CDR1 LNHNV and CDR2 YYDKDF (reference sequence).

V gene TRBV5-6 combines with J gene TRBJ2-1; TRBD1 might be the D (6 bases). This CDR3 contains 16 residues. V lost 4 bases and J 4 bases, leaving 18 bases between the germline ends. CDR1 is SGHDT and CDR2 is YYEEEE in the germline V gene. In nucleotides, the CDR3 is TGTGCCAGCAGCGATAACAGGGCTTCGAAATACAATGAGCAGTTCTTC. It codes for CASSDNRASKYNEQFF.

The chain has TRBV10-3 and TRBJ2-7; TRBD2 is a possible D gene (5 bases). The V end was cut by 3 bases, the J end by 0 bases, with 9 bases between. Per the germline V gene, CDR1 is ENHRY and CDR2 is SYGVKD. The CDR3 loop spans 14 amino acids. The CDR3 bases are TGTGCCATCAGTGATGAGGGAGCCTCCTACGAGCAGTACGTC. It encodes CAISDEGASYEQYV.

The J gene is TRBJ2-1, the V gene TRBV19; maybe TRBD2 (5 bases). CDR1 is LNHDA and CDR2 is SQIVND in the germline V gene (reference sequence). This CDR3 is built from 12 residues. The V gene lost 8 bases and the J gene lost 6 bases, with 11 bases spanning the gap. CDR3 nucleotide sequence: TGTGCCAGTGGGCTCGGGGTCAATGAGCAGTTCTTC. Its protein product is CASGLGVNEQFF.

The chain carries TRBV28 and TRBJ2-2; the D gene is possibly TRBD2 (7 bases). The CDR3 has 15 amino acids. Germline loops: CDR1 MDHEN, CDR2 SYDVKM. V lost 5 bases, J lost 7 bases, and 17 bases lay in between. The CDR3 DNA sequence: TGTGCCAGCAGTCGCGGAGGCGGGGGCTTCGGGGAGCTGTTTTTT. This gives the protein CASSRGGGGFGELFF.

The rearrangement links TRBV5-1 to TRBJ2-7; no clear D gene. CDR3 length equals 13 residues. Trimming left V 6 bases short and J 2 bases short, with 12 bases between. CDR1 SGHRS and CDR2 YFSETQ come from the germline V gene. The CDR3 nucleotides are TGCGCCAGCATGGTCTTGGGCGCCTACGAGCAGTACTTC. As protein: CASMVLGAYEQYF.

This chain links TRBV19 with TRBJ1-1, with a possible D match to TRBD1 (6 bases). The CDR3 extends over 15 amino acids. Germline CDR1 LNHDA, CDR2 SQIVND (reference sequence). The ends were cut back, 6 bases at V and 5 bases at J, with 19 bases in the middle. The DNA of the CDR3 is TGTGCCAGTAGCCCTTTCCCAGGGGCGCGGACTGAAGCTTTCTTT. It translates to CASSPFPGARTEAFF.

In this sample, this clone turned up a few times. The rearrangement joins TRBV19 to TRBJ1-5; 7 nucleotides match TRBD1. The V gene's germline CDR1 is LNHDA and CDR2 SQIVND (reference sequence). The length of the CDR3 is 14 residues. V shed 4 bases and J 7 bases; nucleotides not matched to a gene: 7. The CDR3: CASSTTGLGQPQHF. The CDR3 DNA is TGTGCCAGTAGTACGACAGGGCTGGGGCAGCCCCAGCATTTT.

V gene TRBV28 combines with J gene TRBJ1-2; D gene uncertain. V lost 9 bases to trimming and J lost 4 bases, with 12 bases between them. The germline V gene has CDR1 MDHEN and CDR2 SYDVKM. The CDR3 runs 12 residues. Written as DNA, the CDR3 is TGTGCCAGTCTAGAGGGCCGCTATGGCTACACCTTC. The encoded protein is CASLEGRYGYTF.

This chain joins TRBV19 and TRBJ1-5; 9 nucleotides line up with TRBD1. V lost 3 bases to trimming and J lost 6 bases; unmatched junction nucleotides: 6. This CDR3 region has 15 residues. Germline values: CDR1 LNHDA, CDR2 SQIVND (reference sequence). The DNA for the CDR3 is TGTGCCAGTAGTATGCACAGGGGGCGAGGTCAGCCCCAGCATTTT. Its protein is CASSMHRGRGQPQHF.

The CDR3 region is CASSPTISNRASGNTIYF. CDR3 in DNA: TGCGCCAGCAGCCCCACTATATCAAACAGGGCCTCTGGAAACACCATATATTTT. The chain uses TRBV5-1 and TRBJ1-3; a possible D gene is TRBD1 (6 bases). The V and J ends lost 4 bases and 0 bases respectively, with 20 bases between them. This CDR3 contains 18 residues. The germline CDR1 and CDR2 sequences are SGHRS and YFSETQ.